This T cell receptor (beta chain) was sequenced during a study of T cell clusters in autoimmune cytopenias. TRB amplification used roughly 250 ng of peripheral blood genomic DNA. TRB was amplified by touch-down multiplex PCR, primer pools A and B combined. From the multiplex PCR reads, TCRdb lists one entry per CDR3 protein and no DNA. In all, the sample yields around 9,700 distinct CDR3 sequences. Separately, the same data were catalogued under a study of T cell repertoires in aging, cancer and after chemotherapy. From that second work: Untreated cancer patients had significantly lower blood TCR diversity than age-matched healthy donors.

This clonotype originated in a human donor in good health. The sequenced sample consisted of peripheral blood.

The CDR3 loop reads CAWRASGSIPTQYF. The chain uses TRBV30 and TRBJ2-3; TCRdb proposes TRBD2, but this gene call is untestable without DNA. In germline, CDR1 is GTSNPN, CDR2 SVGIG (reference sequence). The CDR3 totals 14 residues.